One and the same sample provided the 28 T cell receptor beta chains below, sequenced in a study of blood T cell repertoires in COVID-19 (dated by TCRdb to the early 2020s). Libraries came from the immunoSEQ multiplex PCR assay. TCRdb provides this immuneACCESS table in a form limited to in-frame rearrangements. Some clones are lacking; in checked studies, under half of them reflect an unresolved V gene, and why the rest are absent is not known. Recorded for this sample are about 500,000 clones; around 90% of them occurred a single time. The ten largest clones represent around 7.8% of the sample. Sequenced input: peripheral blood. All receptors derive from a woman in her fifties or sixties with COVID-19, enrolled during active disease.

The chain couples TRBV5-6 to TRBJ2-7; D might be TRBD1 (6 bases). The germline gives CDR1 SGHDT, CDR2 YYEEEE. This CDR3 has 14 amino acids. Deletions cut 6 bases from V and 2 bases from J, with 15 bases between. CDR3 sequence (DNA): TGTGCCAGCACCCCCAGGGGTTGGGCCTACGAGCAGTACTTC. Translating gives CASTPRGWAYEQYF.

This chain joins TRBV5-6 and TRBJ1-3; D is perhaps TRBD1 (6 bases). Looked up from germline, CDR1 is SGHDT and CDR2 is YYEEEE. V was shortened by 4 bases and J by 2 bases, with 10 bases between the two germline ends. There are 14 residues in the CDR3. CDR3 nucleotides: TGTGCCAGCAGCGGACAGTCTCCTGGAAACACCATATATTTT. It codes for CASSGQSPGNTIYF.

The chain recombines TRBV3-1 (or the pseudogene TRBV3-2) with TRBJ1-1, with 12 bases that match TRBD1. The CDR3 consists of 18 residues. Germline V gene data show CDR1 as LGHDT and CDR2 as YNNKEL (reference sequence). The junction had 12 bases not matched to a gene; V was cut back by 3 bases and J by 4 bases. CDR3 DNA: TGTGCCAGCAGCCAGCCGGGACAGGGGGCCCTCTACGGCACTGAAGCTTTCTTT. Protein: CASSQPGQGALYGTEAFF.

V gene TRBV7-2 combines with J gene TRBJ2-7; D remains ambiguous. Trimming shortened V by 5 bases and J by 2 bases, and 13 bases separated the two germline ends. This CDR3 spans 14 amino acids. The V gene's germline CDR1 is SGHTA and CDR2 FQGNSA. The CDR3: CASSPLEKAYEQYF. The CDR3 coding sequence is TGTGCCAGCAGCCCGCTAGAAAAGGCCTACGAGCAGTACTTC.

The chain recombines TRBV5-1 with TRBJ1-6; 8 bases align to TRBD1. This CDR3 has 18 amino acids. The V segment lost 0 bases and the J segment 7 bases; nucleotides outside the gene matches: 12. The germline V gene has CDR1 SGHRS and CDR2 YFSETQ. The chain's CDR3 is CASSLAGWQGASNSPLHF. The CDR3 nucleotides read TGCGCCAGCAGCTTGGCGGGGTGGCAGGGGGCGTCGAATTCACCCCTCCACTTT.

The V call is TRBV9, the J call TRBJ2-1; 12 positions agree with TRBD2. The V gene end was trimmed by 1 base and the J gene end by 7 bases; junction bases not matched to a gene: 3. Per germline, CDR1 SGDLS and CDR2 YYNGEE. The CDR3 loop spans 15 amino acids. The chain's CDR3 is CASSVQTSGGNEQFF. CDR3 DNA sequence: TGTGCCAGCAGCGTACAGACTAGCGGGGGAAATGAGCAGTTCTTC.

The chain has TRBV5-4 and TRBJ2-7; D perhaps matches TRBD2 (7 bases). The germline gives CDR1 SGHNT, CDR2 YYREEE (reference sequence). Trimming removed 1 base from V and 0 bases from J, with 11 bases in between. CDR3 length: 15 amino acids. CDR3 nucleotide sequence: TGTGCCAGCAGCTTGTACGGGGGGCGCTCCTACGAGCAGTACTTC. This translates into CASSLYGGRSYEQYF. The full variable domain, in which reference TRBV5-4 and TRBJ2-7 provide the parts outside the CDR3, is ETGVTQSPTHLIKTRGQQVTLRCSSQSGHNTVSWYQQALGQGPQFIFQYYREEENGRGNFPPRFSGLQFPNYSSELNVNALELDDSALYLCASSLYGGRSYEQYFGPGTRLTVT.

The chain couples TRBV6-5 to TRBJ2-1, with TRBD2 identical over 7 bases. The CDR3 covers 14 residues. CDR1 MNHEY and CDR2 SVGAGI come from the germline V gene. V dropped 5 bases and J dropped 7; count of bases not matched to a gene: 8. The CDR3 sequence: CASSLPGLYNEQFF. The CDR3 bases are TGTGCCAGCAGTCTTCCGGGACTATATAATGAGCAGTTCTTC.

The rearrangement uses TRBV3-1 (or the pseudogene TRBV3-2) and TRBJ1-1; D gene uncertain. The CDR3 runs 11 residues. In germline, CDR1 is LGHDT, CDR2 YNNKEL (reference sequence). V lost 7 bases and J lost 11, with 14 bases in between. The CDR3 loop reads CASKAAGGAFF. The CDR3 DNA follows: TGTGCCAGCAAGGCAGCCGGAGGGGCTTTCTTT.

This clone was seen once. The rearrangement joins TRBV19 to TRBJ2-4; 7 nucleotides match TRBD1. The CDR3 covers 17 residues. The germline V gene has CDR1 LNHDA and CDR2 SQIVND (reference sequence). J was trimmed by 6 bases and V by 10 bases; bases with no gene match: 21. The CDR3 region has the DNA TGTGCCACTAAGGGCGGCTCTGGCCAGGGGGTTGGAAACATTCAGTACTTC. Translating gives CATKGGSGQGVGNIQYF. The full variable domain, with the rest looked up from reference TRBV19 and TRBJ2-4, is DGGITQSPKYLFRKEGQNVTLSCEQNLNHDAMYWYRQDPGQGLRLIYYSQIVNDFQKGDIAEGYSVSREKKESFPLTVTSAQKNPTAFYLCATKGGSGQGVGNIQYFGAGTRLSVL.

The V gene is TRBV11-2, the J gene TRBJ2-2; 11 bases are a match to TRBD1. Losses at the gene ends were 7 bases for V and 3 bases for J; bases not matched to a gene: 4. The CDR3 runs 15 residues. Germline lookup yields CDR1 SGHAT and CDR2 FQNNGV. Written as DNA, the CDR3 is TGTGCCAGCACCCGGACAGGGGGCGACACCGGGGAGCTGTTTTTT. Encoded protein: CASTRTGGDTGELFF.

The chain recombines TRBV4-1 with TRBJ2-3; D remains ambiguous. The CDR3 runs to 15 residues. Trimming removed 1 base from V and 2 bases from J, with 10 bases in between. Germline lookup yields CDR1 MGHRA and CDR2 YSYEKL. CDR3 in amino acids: CASSQVAFPTDTQYF. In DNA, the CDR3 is TGCGCCAGCAGCCAAGTGGCTTTTCCCACAGATACGCAGTATTTT.

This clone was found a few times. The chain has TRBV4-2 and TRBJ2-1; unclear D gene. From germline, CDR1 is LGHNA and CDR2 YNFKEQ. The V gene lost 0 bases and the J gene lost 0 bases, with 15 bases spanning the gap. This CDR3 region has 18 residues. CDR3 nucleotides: TGTGCCAGCAGCCAAGATTGGAGAGGAGATGACTCCTACAATGAGCAGTTCTTC. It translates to CASSQDWRGDDSYNEQFF.

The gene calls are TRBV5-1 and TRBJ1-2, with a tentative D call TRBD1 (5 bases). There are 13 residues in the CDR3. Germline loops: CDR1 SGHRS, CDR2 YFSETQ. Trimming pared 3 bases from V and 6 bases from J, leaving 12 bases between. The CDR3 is CASSSQGIHGYTF. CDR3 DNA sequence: TGCGCCAGCAGCTCTCAGGGTATCCATGGCTACACCTTC. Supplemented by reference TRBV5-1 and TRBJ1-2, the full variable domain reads KAGVTQTPRYLIKTRGQQVTLSCSPISGHRSVSWYQQTPGQGLQFLFEYFSETQRNKGNFPGRFSGRQFSNSRSEMNVSTLELGDSALYLCASSSQGIHGYTFGSGTRLTVV.

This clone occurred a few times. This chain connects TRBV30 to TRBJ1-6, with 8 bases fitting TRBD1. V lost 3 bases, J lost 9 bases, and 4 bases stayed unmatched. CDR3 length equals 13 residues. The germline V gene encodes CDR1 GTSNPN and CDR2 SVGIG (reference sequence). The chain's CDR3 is CAWRRQGTSPLHF. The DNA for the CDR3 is TGTGCCTGGAGGCGACAGGGGACTTCACCCCTCCACTTT.

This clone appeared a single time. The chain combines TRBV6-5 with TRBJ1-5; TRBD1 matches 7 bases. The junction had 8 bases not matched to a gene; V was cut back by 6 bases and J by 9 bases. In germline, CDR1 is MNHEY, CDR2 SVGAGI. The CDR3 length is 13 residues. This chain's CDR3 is CASRGGGAWPQHF. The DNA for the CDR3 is TGTGCCAGCAGAGGAGGGGGCGCGTGGCCCCAGCATTTT.

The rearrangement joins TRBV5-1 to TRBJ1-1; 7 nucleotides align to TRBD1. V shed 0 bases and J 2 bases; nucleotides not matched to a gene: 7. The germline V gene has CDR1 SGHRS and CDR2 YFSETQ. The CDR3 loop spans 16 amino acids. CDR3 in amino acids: CASSLATGQRNTEAFF. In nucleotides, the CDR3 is TGCGCCAGCAGCTTGGCGACGGGACAGCGAAACACTGAAGCTTTCTTT.

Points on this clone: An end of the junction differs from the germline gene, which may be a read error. CDR3 sequence reads: CAWSGQNAEAFF. The CDR3 region has the DNA TGTGCCTGGAGTGGGCAGAACGCTGAAGCTTTCTTT. V is TRBV30 and J is TRBJ1-1, with D unresolved. There are 12 residues in the CDR3. Germline CDR1 and CDR2: GTSNPN and SVGIG (reference sequence).

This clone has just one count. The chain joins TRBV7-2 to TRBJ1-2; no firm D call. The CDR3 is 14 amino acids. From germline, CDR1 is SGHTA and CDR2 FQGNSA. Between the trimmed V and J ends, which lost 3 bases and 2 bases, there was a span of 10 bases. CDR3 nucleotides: TGTGCCAGCAGCTTGTACCAACAGAACTATGGCTACACCTTC. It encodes CASSLYQQNYGYTF. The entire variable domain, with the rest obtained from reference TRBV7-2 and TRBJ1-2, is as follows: GAGVSQSPSNKVTEKGKDVELRCDPISGHTALYWYRQSLGQGLEFLIYFQGNSAPDKSGLPSDRFSAERTGGSVSTLTIQRTQQEDSAVYLCASSLYQQNYGYTFGSGTRLTVV.

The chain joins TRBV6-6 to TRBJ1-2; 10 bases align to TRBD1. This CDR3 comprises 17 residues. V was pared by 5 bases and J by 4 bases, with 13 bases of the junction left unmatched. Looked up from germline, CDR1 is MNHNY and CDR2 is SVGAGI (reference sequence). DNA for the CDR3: TGTGCCAGCAGTCTTCGACAGGGGGCTATCCCCCTCTATGGCTACACCTTC. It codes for CASSLRQGAIPLYGYTF.

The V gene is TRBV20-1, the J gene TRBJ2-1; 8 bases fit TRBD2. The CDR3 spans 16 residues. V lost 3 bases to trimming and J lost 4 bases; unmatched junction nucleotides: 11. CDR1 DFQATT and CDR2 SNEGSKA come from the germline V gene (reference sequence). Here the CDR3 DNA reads TGCAGTGCTAGTAACCCCAGCGGGGGCACTTACAATGAGCAGTTCTTC. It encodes CSASNPSGGTYNEQFF.

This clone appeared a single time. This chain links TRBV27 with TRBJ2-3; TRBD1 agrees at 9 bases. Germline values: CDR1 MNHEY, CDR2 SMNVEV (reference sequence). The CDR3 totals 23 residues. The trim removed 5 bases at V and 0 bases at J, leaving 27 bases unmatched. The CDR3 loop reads CASSPYPQDRGPSGVSSTDTQYF. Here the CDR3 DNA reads TGTGCCAGCAGTCCGTACCCTCAGGACAGGGGACCGAGCGGGGTTTCTAGCACAGATACGCAGTATTTT.

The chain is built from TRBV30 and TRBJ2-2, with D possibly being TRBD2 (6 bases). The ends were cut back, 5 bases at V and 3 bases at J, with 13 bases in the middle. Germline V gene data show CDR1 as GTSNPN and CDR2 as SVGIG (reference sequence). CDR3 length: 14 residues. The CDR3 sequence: CAWGRRSDTGELFF. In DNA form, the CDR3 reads TGTGCCTGGGGGAGGCGGTCGGACACCGGGGAGCTGTTTTTT.

The CDR3: CASSFGGSLQAYEQYF. CDR3 coding DNA: TGTGCCAGCAGTTTCGGAGGGTCCTTGCAAGCCTACGAGCAGTACTTC. The rearrangement joins TRBV27 to TRBJ2-7; TRBD2 might be the D (6 bases). V dropped 3 bases and J dropped 2 bases, with 17 bases sitting between them. CDR1 MNHEY and CDR2 SMNVEV come from the germline V gene (reference sequence). CDR3 length: 16 amino acids.

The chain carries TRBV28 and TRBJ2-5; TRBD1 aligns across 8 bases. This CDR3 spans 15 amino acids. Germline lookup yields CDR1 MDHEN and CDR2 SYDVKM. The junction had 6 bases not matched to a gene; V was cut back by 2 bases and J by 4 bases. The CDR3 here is CASSLGQGAGETQYF. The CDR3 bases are TGTGCCAGCAGTTTAGGGCAGGGGGCGGGAGAGACCCAGTACTTC.

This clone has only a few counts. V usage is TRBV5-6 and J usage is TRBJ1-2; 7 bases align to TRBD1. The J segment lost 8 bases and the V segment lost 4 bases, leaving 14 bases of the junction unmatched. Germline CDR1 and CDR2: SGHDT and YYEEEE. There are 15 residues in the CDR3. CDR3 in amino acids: CASSRGIQGIGGYTF. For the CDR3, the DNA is TGTGCCAGCAGCAGAGGCATACAGGGGATCGGAGGCTACACCTTC. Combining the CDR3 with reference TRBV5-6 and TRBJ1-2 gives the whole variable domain DAGVTQSPTHLIKTRGQQVTLRCSPKSGHDTVSWYQQALGQGPQFIFQYYEEEERQRGNFPDRFSGHQFPNYSSELNVNALLLGDSALYLCASSRGIQGIGGYTFGSGTRLTVV.

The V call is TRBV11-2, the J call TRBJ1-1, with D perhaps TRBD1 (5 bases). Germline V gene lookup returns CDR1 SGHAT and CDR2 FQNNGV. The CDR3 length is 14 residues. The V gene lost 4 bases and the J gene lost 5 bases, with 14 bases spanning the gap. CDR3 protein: CASSSIYRGTEAFF. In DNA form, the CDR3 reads TGTGCCAGCAGCTCCATCTATCGGGGGACTGAAGCTTTCTTT.

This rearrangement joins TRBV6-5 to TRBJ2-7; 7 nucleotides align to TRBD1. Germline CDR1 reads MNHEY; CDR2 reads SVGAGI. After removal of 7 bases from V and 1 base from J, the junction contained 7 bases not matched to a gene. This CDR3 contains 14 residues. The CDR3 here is CASTRYRGSYEQYF. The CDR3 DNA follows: TGTGCCAGCACCCGTTACAGGGGATCCTACGAGCAGTACTTC.